Listed below are T cell receptor beta chains from one sample, sequenced in a study of cytomegalovirus exposure and HLA in healthy donors. TCRdb's copy holds only in-frame clones and misses some; the assay was immunoSEQ multiplex PCR. The table lists some 120,000 clones, about 69% of them singletons. Sequencing input: PBMCs. All receptors derive from a young woman in good health and CMV-seronegative. Both conserved end residues are part of each CDR3. The order of the fields is clone size, V gene, J gene, CDR3 length, CDR3 protein. The size of a clone is reported for some rows only, either as once, few or many, or as a class for expanded clones.

-,TRBV4-1,TRBJ2-5,14,CASSTTERQETQYF
few,TRBV6-6,TRBJ2-3,16,CASRDDSNRGTDTQYF
-,TRBV18,TRBJ1-1,13,CASSPVLDTEAFF
-,TRBV30,TRBJ1-2,15,CAWSVLAPTWYGYTF
-,TRBV6-1,TRBJ1-1,16,CASSERMGAVNTEAFF
-,TRBV5-4,TRBJ1-1,13,CASSLGAAIEAFF
-,TRBV28,TRBJ1-2,12,CASRSTLYGYTF
-,TRBV4-1,TRBJ1-6,15,CASSQVAGSISPLHF
-,TRBV6-6,TRBJ1-4,11,CASSPSTKLFF
-,TRBV28,TRBJ1-2,15,CASSWGLDREYGYTF
few,TRBV29-1,TRBJ1-3,13,CSVSQGAGNTIYF
once,TRBV28,TRBJ2-7,11,CASSFAVEQYF
few,TRBV6-6,TRBJ1-1,16,CASRPGQVVRGTEAFF
-,TRBV9,TRBJ2-7,14,CASSVDDRGLEQYF
once,TRBV10-3,TRBJ2-3,14,CAISEFSSTDTQYF
-,TRBV6-1,TRBJ1-2,16,CASSEVTGGLGYGYTF
-,TRBV28,TRBJ2-7,13,CASRIGDSYEQYF
-,TRBV27,TRBJ1-6,15,CASSSGLPHNSPLHF
-,TRBV28,TRBJ2-7,12,CASTGVFYEQYF
-,TRBV29-1,TRBJ1-1,19,CSASIPRTVWDAVNTEAFF
many,TRBV2,TRBJ1-1,15,CASSEHGTKATEAFF
-,TRBV19,TRBJ1-5,14,CATQKGPRGQPQHF
once,TRBV6-6,TRBJ2-7,12,CASSTTGDEQYF
-,TRBV15,TRBJ1-4,13,CATSMETDEKLFF
-,TRBV5-6,TRBJ2-1,16,CASSSGGGQGYNEQFF
once,TRBV5-1,TRBJ2-5,14,CASSGDTSRETQYF
-,TRBV5-4,TRBJ2-5,12,CASSAGSETQYF
-,TRBV11-2,TRBJ1-1,15,CASSLVPHGTTEAFF
-,TRBV7-9,TRBJ1-1,15,CASSEQGAGNTEAFF
-,TRBV30,TRBJ1-2,15,CAWDLFGEREYGYTF
few,TRBV7-9,TRBJ1-4,14,CASSLGTVGEKLFF
-,TRBV19,TRBJ1-4,15,CASSIGGTANEKLFF
-,TRBV6-1,TRBJ2-5,15,CASGSGGRVRETQYF
-,TRBV7-9,TRBJ2-3,13,CASRAGGADTQYF
-,TRBV7-3,TRBJ1-1,15,CASSLASIRNTEAFF
-,TRBV4-1,TRBJ2-1,16,CASSPARGGSYNEQFF
few,TRBV30,TRBJ2-2,13,CASGQGRPGELFF
-,TRBV18,TRBJ1-2,12,CASSTGDYGYTF
-,TRBV2,TRBJ1-4,15,CASSARTGQNEKLFF
-,TRBV14,TRBJ1-1,16,CASSQDGRGYFSEAFF
-,TRBV7-2,TRBJ2-3,16,CASSFPKGQGSDTQYF
-,TRBV6-1,TRBJ2-4,15,CASSEGWLAKNIQYF
-,TRBV28,TRBJ2-7,14,CASSSPGQAHQQYF
-,TRBV30,TRBJ1-5,15,CAWSTSGLSNQPQHF
once,TRBV19,TRBJ2-2,15,CASTNGAGTTGELFF
-,TRBV21-1,TRBJ1-5,17,CASSKVDQANSNQPQHF
-,TRBV30,TRBJ1-4,15,CAWSALTGDNEKLFF
-,TRBV28,TRBJ2-7,13,CASRNRGPYEQYF
-,TRBV7-2,TRBJ2-7,14,CASSLERSSYEQYF
-,TRBV29-1,TRBJ2-2,14,CSVGGQGNTGELFF